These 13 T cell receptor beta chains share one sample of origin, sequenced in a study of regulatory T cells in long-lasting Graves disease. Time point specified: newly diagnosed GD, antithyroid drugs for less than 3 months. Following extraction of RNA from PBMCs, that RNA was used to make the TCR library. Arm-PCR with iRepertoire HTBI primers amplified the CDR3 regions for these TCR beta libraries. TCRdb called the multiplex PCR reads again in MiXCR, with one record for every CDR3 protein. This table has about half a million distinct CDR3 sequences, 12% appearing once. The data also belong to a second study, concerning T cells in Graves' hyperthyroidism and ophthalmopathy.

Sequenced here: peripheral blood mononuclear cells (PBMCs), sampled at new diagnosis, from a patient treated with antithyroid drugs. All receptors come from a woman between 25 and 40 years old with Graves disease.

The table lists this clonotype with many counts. The CDR3 DNA sequence: TGCAGTGCTAGTCCGGGACAGGGAATTAACTACGAGCAGTACTTC. Translation: CSASPGQGINYEQYF. The chain is built from TRBV20-1 and TRBJ2-7, with 9 bases identical to TRBD1. The V gene end was trimmed by 3 bases and the J gene end by 3 bases; junction bases not matched to a gene: 9. Germline assignment: CDR1 DFQATT and CDR2 SNEGSKA (reference sequence). The CDR3 contains 15 residues.

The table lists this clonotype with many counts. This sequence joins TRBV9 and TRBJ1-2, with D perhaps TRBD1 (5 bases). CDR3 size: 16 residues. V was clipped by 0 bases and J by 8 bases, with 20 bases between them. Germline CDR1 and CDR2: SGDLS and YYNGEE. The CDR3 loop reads CASSVAEAGIQGGYTF. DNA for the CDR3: TGTGCCAGCAGCGTAGCTGAAGCAGGGATACAAGGAGGCTACACCTTC. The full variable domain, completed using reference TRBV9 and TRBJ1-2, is DSGVTQTPKHLITATGQRVTLRCSPRSGDLSVYWYQQSLDQGLQFLIQYYNGEERAKGNILERFSAQQFPDLHSELNLSSLELGDSALYFCASSVAEAGIQGGYTFGSGTRLTVV.

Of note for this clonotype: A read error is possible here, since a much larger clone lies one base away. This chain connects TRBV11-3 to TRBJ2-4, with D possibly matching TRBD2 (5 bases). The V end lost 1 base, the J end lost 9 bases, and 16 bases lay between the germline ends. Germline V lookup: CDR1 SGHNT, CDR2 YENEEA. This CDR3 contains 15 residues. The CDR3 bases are TGTGCCAGCAGCTTAGGTGGGGTTCGGGGAAGCATTCAGTACTTC. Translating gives CASSLGGVRGSIQYF.

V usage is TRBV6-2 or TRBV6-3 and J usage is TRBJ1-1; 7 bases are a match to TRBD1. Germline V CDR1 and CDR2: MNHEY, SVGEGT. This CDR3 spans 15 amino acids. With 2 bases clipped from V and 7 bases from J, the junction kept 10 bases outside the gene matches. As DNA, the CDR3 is TGTGCCAGCAGTTACCCGGCGCAGGGGGGGGGTGAAGCTTTCTTT. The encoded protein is CASSYPAQGGGEAFF.

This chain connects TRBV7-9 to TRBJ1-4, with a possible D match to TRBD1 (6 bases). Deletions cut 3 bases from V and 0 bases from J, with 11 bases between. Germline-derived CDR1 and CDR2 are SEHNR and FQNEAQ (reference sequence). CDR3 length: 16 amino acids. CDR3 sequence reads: CASSLGTHTTNEKLFF. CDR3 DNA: TGTGCCAGCAGCTTGGGGACACACACAACTAATGAAAAACTGTTTTTT. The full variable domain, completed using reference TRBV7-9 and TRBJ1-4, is DTGVSQNPRHKITKRGQNVTFRCDPISEHNRLYWYRQTLGQGPEFLTYFQNEAQLEKSRLLSDRFSAERPKGSFSTLEIQRTEQGDSAMYLCASSLGTHTTNEKLFFGSGTQLSVL.

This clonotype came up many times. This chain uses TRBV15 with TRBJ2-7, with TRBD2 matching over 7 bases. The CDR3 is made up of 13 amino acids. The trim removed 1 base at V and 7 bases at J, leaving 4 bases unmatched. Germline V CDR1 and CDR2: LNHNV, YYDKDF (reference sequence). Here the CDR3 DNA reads TGTGCCACCAGCAGAGCGGGAGGAGAAGAGCAGTACTTC. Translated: CATSRAGGEEQYF.

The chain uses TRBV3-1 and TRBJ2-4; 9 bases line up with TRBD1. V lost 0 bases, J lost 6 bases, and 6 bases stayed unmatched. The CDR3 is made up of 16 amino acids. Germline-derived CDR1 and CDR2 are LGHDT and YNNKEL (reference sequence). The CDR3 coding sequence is TGTGCCAGCAGCCAAGATACCGGGGGACAGGGAAACATTCAGTACTTC. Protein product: CASSQDTGGQGNIQYF.

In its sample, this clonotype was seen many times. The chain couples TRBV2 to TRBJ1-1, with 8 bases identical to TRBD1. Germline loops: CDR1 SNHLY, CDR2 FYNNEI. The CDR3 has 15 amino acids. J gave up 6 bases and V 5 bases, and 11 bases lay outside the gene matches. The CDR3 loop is CASSTSRGQGAEAFF. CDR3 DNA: TGTGCCAGCAGTACCTCTCGCGGACAGGGCGCTGAAGCTTTCTTT.

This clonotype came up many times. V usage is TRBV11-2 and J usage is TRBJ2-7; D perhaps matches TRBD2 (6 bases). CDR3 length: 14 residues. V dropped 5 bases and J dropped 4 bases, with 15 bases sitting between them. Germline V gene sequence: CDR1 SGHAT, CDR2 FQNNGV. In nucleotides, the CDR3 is TGTGCCAGCAGCCGAAACGACGGGGGTTACGAGCAGTACTTC. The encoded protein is CASSRNDGGYEQYF.

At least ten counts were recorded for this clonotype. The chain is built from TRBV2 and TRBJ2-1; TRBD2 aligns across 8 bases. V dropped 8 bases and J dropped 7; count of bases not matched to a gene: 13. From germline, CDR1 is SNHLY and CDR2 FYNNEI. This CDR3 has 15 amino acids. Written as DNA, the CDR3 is TGTGCCAGCCGGGAGGGTGGGAGTTCAGAAAATGAGCAGTTCTTC. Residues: CASREGGSSENEQFF.

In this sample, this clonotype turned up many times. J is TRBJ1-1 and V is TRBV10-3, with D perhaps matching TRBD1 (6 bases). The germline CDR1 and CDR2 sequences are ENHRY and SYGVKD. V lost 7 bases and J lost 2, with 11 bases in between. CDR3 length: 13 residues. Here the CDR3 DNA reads TGTGCCATCACAGGGGCAGTAAACACTGAAGCTTTCTTT. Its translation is CAITGAVNTEAFF.

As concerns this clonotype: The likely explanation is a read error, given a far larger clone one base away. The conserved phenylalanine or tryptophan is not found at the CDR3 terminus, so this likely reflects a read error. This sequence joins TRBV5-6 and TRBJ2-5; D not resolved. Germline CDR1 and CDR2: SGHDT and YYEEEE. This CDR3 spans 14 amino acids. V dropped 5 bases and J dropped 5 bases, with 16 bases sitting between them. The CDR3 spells CASSPGLRSETQYL. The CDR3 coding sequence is TGTGCCAGCAGTCCGGGCCTTCGGTCGGAGACCCAGTACCTC.

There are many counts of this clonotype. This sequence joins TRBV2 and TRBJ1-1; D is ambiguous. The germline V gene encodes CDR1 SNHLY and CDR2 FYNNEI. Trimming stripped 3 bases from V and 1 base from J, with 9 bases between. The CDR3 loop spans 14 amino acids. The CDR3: CASSESQTNTEAFF. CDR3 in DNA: TGTGCCAGCAGTGAGAGTCAGACGAACACTGAAGCTTTCTTT.